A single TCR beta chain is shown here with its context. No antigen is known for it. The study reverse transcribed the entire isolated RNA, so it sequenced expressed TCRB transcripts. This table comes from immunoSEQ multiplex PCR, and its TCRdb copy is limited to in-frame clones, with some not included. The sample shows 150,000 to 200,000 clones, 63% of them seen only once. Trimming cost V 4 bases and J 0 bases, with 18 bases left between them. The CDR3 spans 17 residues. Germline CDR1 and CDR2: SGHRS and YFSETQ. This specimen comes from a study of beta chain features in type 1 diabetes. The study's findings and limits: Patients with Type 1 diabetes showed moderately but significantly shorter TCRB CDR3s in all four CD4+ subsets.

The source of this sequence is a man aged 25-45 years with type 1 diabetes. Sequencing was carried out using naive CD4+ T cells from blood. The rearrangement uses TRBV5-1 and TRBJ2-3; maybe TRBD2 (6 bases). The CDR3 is CASSPGKGGGSTDTQYF. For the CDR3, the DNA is TGCGCCAGCAGCCCCGGGAAGGGAGGCGGGAGCACAGATACGCAGTATTTT.